One T cell receptor beta chain is described in this entry. These data are taken from a study of shared clonotypes between healthy human individuals. Here immunoSEQ multiplex PCR was the method, and the copy in TCRdb shows in-frame clones only, minus some. The sample includes about a million clones, about 72% of them seen just once. The germline V gene encodes CDR1 LNHDA and CDR2 SQIVND (reference sequence). The junction had 7 bases not matched to a gene; V was cut back by 5 bases and J by 5 bases. This CDR3 comprises 16 residues. The receptor's source is a man aged 18 to 29 in good health. Some clones in this sample may be carry-over from other donors' samples. J is TRBJ2-1 and V is TRBV19, with TRBD2 identical over 12 bases. The sample was memory CD4+ T cells from PBMCs. Documented subset: CD45RA-negative fraction. The CDR3 spells CASSSRLAGVDNEQFF. The CDR3 DNA sequence: TGTGCCAGTAGTTCTCGACTAGCGGGAGTAGACAATGAGCAGTTCTTC.